The 11 T cell receptor beta chains given below trace back to one sample, sequenced in a study of cytomegalovirus exposure and HLA in healthy donors. Assay used: immunoSEQ multiplex PCR; TCRdb lists only in-frame clones, some missing. The sample consists of 250,000 to 350,000 clones, 75% to 90% of them appearing once. The specimen sequenced was PBMCs. The source of these receptors is a woman younger than 35 in good health and CMV-seronegative.

CDR3 region: CASSPGQGGETQYF. The CDR3 DNA follows: TGTGCCAGCAGCCCGGGACAGGGTGGTGAGACCCAGTACTTC. The genes are TRBV27 and TRBJ2-5; 9 positions match TRBD1. CDR1 and CDR2 (germline): MNHEY, SMNVEV (reference sequence). V was clipped by 6 bases and J by 5 bases; unmatched bases: 7. This CDR3 spans 14 amino acids.

V gene TRBV28 combines with J gene TRBJ1-2; 8 bases fit TRBD1. J gave up 5 bases and V 5 bases, and 7 bases lay outside the gene matches. CDR3 length: 14 amino acids. In germline, CDR1 is MDHEN, CDR2 SYDVKM. This chain's CDR3 is CASSQTGVEYGYTF. CDR3 coding DNA: TGTGCCAGCAGTCAGACAGGGGTCGAGTATGGCTACACCTTC.

The chain is built from TRBV28 and TRBJ2-1, with TRBD2 matching 11 bases. Germline V lookup: CDR1 MDHEN, CDR2 SYDVKM. The V gene end was trimmed by 5 bases and the J gene end by 6 bases; junction bases not matched to a gene: 12. CDR3 size: 17 residues. This CDR3 is CASSPSAGSGRGNEQFF. Written as DNA, the CDR3 is TGTGCCAGCAGTCCCTCGGCCGGTAGCGGGAGGGGCAATGAGCAGTTCTTC.

This chain connects TRBV6-5 to TRBJ1-3, with TRBD1 matching over 7 bases. The CDR3 has 14 residues. Germline lookup yields CDR1 MNHEY and CDR2 SVGAGI. With V trimmed by 7 bases and J by 4 bases, 7 bases remained unmatched. The CDR3 spells CASKGDSGGNTIYF. CDR3 coding DNA: TGTGCCAGCAAGGGGGACAGCGGAGGAAACACCATATATTTT.

This clone showed up just a few times. The J gene is TRBJ1-2, the V gene TRBV14; perhaps TRBD1 as D (6 bases). This CDR3 has 14 amino acids. Deletions cut 4 bases from V and 8 bases from J, with 17 bases between. Looked up from germline, CDR1 is SGHDN and CDR2 is FVKESK. CDR3 sequence: CASSPSDRLRGYTF. The DNA for the CDR3 is TGTGCCAGCAGCCCATCGGACAGATTGAGGGGCTACACCTTC.

The chain employs TRBV6-5 and TRBJ2-2, with D possibly being TRBD1 (5 bases). The V end lost 6 bases, the J end lost 6 bases, and 14 bases lay between the germline ends. The germline CDR1 and CDR2 sequences are MNHEY and SVGAGI. The CDR3 runs to 14 residues. The CDR3, as DNA: TGTGCCAGCAGAACTCTCCAGGGTCCCGGGGAGCTGTTTTTT. Translated: CASRTLQGPGELFF.

The chain combines TRBV27 with TRBJ1-2; tentatively, D is TRBD1 (6 bases). Trimming took off 6 bases at V and 10 bases at J, with 21 bases between the two ends. The CDR3 length is 14 residues. From germline, CDR1 is MNHEY and CDR2 SMNVEV (reference sequence). DNA of the CDR3: TGTGCCAGCAGCTCCCAACCCACAGGGTCGGTCTACACCTTC. Protein: CASSSQPTGSVYTF.

This clone was recorded once. The chain joins TRBV5-1 to TRBJ1-5; maybe TRBD1 (6 bases). CDR1 SGHRS and CDR2 YFSETQ come from the germline V gene. V was trimmed by 4 bases and J by 7 bases, leaving 15 bases between them. CDR3 length: 14 amino acids. Here the CDR3 reads CASSPRGGVQPQHF. The DNA of the CDR3 is TGCGCCAGCAGCCCGCGAGGGGGGGTCCAGCCCCAGCATTTT.

This chain's CDR3 is CASSQGAGGNQETQYF. In DNA, the CDR3 is TGCGCCAGCAGCCAAGGCGCGGGAGGAAACCAAGAGACCCAGTACTTC. The V gene is TRBV4-1, the J gene TRBJ2-5, with 8 positions matching TRBD2. Germline CDR1 and CDR2: MGHRA and YSYEKL. V shed 1 base, J shed 0 bases, and the junction held 4 bases outside the gene matches. The CDR3 runs to 16 residues.

The chain joins TRBV19 to TRBJ2-3; 8 bases align to TRBD1. CDR3 size: 17 residues. V dropped 4 bases and J dropped 1; count of bases not matched to a gene: 10. Germline V gene lookup returns CDR1 LNHDA and CDR2 SQIVND (reference sequence). CDR3 bases: TGTGCCAGTAGTAAGGGGACAGGTGTGATAGGCACAGATACGCAGTATTTT. This encodes CASSKGTGVIGTDTQYF.

The V gene is TRBV2, the J gene TRBJ2-7; 9 bases match TRBD1. The V and J ends lost 8 bases and 3 bases, in that order; junction bases with no gene match: 14. The V gene's germline CDR1 is SNHLY and CDR2 FYNNEI. The CDR3 has 16 amino acids. CDR3 sequence reads: CASLRWAYRGHYEQYF. The CDR3 nucleotides read TGTGCCAGCTTACGATGGGCCTACAGGGGGCACTACGAGCAGTACTTC.